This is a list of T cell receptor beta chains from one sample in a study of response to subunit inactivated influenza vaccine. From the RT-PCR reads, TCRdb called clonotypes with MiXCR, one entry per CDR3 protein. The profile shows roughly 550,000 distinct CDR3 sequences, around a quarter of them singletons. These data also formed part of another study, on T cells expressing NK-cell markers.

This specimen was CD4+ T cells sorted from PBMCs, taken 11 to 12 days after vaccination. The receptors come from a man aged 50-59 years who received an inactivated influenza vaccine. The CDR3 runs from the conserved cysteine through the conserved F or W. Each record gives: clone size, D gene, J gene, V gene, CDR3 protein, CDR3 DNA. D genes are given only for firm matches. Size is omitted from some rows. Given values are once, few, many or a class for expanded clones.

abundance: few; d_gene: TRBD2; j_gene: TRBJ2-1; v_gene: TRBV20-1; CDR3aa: CSASREGLGNEQFF; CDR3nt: TGCAGTGCTAGTCGGGAGGGCCTGGGCAATGAGCAGTTCTTC
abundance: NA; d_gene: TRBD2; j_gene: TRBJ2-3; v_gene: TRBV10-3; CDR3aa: CAIRRSGGNTDTQYF; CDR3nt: TGTGCCATCAGGAGGAGCGGGGGGAACACAGATACGCAGTATTTT
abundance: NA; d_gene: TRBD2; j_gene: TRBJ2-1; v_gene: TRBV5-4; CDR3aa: CASSGGLAPFF; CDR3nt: TGTGCCAGCAGCGGGGGACTAGCCCCGTTCTTC
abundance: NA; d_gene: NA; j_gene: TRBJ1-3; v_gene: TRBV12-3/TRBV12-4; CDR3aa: CASSFQSSGNTIYF; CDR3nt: TGTGCCAGCAGTTTCCAGAGCTCTGGAAACACCATATATTTT
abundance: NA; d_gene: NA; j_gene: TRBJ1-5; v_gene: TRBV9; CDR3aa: CASSTAGGVDQPQHF; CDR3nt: TGTGCCAGCAGCACCGCCGGGGGGGTAGATCAGCCCCAGCATTTT
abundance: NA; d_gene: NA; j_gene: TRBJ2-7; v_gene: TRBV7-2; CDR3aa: CASSPPVSEQYF; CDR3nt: TGTGCCAGCAGCCCTCCCGTGAGCGAGCAGTACTTC
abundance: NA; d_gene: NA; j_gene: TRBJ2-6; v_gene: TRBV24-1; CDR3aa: CATSDVARSGANVLTF; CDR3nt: TGTGCCACCAGTGATGTGGCAAGGTCTGGGGCCAACGTCCTGACTTTC
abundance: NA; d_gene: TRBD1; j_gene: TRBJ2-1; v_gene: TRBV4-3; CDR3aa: CASSQNRGYEQFF; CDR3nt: TGCGCCAGCAGCCAAAACAGGGGTTATGAGCAGTTCTTC
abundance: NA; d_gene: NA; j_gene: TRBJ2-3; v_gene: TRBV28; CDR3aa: CASSLRRPSTDTQYF; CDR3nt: TGTGCCAGCAGTTTACGTCGGCCTAGCACAGATACGCAGTATTTT
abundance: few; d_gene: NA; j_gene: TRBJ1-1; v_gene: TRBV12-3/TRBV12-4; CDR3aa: CASSPGPFDTEAFF; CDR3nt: TGTGCCAGCAGTCCAGGGCCTTTTGACACTGAAGCTTTCTTT
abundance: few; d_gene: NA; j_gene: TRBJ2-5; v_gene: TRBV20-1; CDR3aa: CSASGRGSGETQYF; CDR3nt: TGCAGTGCTAGTGGCCGGGGTAGTGGGGAGACCCAGTACTTC
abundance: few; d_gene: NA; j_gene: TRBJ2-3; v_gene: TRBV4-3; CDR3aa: CASSQDRRVFTDTQYF; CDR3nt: TGCGCCAGCAGCCAAGATAGACGGGTTTTCACAGATACGCAGTATTTT
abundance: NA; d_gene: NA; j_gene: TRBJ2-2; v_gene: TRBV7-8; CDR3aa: CASGPFTNTGELFF; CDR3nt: TGTGCCAGCGGCCCATTTACCAACACCGGGGAGCTGTTTTTT
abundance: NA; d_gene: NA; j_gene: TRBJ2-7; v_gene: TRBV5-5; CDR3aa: CASSRDRDTVYEQYF; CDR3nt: TGTGCCAGCAGCCGTGACCGGGACACCGTCTACGAGCAGTACTTC
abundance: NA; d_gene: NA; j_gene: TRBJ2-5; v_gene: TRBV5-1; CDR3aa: CASSPTPSRRTQYF; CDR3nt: TGCGCCAGCAGCCCAACACCTAGTCGCAGGACCCAGTACTTC
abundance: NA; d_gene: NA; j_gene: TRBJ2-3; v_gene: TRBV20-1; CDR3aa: CSAWTRDNTDTQYF; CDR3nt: TGCAGTGCTTGGACCAGGGATAACACAGATACGCAGTATTTT
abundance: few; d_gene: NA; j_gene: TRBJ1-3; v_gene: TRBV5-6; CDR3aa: CASTGRAGNTIYF; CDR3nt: TGTGCCAGCACCGGTCGGGCTGGAAACACCATATATTTT
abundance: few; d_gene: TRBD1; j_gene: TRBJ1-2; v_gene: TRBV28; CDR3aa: CASWGGQEANYGYTF; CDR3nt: TGTGCCAGCTGGGGGGGACAGGAAGCTAACTATGGCTACACCTTC
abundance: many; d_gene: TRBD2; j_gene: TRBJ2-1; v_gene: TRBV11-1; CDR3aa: CASSLRALAGGPVGNEQFF; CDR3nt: TGTGCCAGCAGCTTACGTGCTCTAGCGGGAGGGCCAGTGGGAAATGAGCAGTTCTTC
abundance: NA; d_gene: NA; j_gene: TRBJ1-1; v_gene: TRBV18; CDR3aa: CASSPRGGAEAFF; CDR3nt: TGTGCCAGCTCACCTCGGGGGGGAGCTGAAGCTTTCTTT
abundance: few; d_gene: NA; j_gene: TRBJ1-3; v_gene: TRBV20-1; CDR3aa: CSATQGAGNTIYF; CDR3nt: TGCAGTGCAACACAGGGTGCTGGAAACACCATATATTTT
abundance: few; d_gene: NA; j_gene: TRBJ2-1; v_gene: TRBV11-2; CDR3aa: CASSLFPGHPISNNEQFF; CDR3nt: TGTGCCAGCAGCTTATTTCCGGGACACCCGATAAGTAACAATGAGCAGTTCTTC
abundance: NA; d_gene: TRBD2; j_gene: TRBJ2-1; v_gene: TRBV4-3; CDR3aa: CASGRESYNEQFF; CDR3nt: TGCGCCAGCGGGCGGGAGTCCTACAATGAGCAGTTCTTC
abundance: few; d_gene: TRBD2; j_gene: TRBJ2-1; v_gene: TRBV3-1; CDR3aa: CASSLLGSGRAYNEQFF; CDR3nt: TGTGCCAGCAGCCTTCTGGGTAGCGGGAGGGCCTACAATGAGCAGTTCTTC
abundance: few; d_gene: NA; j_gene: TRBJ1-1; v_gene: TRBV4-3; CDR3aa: CASSQDGRFTEAFF; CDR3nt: TGCGCCAGCAGCCAAGATGGCAGATTTACTGAAGCTTTCTTT
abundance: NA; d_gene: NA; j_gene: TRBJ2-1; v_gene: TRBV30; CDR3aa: CAWGLGHNEQFF; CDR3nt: TGTGCCTGGGGCCTCGGACACAATGAGCAGTTCTTC
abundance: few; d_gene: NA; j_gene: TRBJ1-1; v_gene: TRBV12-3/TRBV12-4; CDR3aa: CASSLKAGAWTEAFF; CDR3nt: TGTGCCAGCAGTTTAAAGGCAGGGGCTTGGACTGAAGCTTTCTTT
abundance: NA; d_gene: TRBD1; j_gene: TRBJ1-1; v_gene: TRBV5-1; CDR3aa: CASSSADRGSTEAFF; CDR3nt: TGCGCCAGCAGCTCAGCGGACAGGGGTTCCACTGAAGCTTTCTTT
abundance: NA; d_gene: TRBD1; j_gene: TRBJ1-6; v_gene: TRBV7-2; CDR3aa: CASSSTGNIYTPLHF; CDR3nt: TGTGCCAGCAGCTCGACAGGGAACATTTACACACCCCTCCACTTT
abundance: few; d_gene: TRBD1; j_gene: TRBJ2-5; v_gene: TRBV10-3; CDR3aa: CAISDRGQETQYF; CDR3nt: TGTGCCATCAGCGACAGGGGGCAAGAGACCCAGTACTTC
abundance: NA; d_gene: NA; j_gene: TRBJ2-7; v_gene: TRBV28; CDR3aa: CASSTIMEQYF; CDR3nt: TGTGCCAGCAGCACTATAATGGAGCAGTACTTC
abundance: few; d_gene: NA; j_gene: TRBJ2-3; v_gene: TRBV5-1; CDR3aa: CASSLEQRGTDTQYF; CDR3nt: TGCGCCAGCAGCTTGGAACAGCGCGGCACAGATACGCAGTATTTT
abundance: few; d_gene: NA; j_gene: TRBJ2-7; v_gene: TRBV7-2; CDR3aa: CASSLGRGKGYEQYF; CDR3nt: TGTGCCAGCAGCCTAGGTCGGGGGAAAGGCTACGAGCAGTACTTC
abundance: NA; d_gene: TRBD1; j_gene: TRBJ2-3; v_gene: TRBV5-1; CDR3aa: CASSSGQGHLYF; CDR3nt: TGCGCCAGCAGCTCCGGACAGGGTCACCTGTATTTT
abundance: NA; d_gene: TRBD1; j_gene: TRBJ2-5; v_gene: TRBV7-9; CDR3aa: CASSRQGFQETQYF; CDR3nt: TGTGCCAGCAGCCGACAGGGCTTCCAAGAGACCCAGTACTTC
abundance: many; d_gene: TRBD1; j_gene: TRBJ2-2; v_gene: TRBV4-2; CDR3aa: CASSTQGAGELFF; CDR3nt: TGTGCCAGCAGCACCCAGGGGGCCGGGGAGCTGTTTTTT
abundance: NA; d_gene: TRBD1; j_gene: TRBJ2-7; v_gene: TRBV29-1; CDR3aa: CSVGQGSTSEQYF; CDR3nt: TGCAGCGTAGGACAGGGAAGTACGTCAGAGCAGTACTTC
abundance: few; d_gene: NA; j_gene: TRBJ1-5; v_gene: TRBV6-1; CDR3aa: CASSRSRTAQPQHF; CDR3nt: TGTGCCAGCAGTCGTTCCCGGACAGCTCAGCCCCAGCATTTT